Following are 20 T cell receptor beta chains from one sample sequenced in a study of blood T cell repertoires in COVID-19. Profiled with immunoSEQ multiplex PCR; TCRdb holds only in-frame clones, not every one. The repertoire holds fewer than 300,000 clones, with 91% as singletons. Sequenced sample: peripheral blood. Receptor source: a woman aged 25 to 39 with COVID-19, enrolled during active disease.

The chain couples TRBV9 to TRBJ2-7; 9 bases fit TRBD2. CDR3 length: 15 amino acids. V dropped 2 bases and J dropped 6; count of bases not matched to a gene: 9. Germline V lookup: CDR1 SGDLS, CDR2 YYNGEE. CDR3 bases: TGTGCCAGCAGCGTCTGGGATAGCGGGAGAAGCGAGCAGTACTTC. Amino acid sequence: CASSVWDSGRSEQYF.

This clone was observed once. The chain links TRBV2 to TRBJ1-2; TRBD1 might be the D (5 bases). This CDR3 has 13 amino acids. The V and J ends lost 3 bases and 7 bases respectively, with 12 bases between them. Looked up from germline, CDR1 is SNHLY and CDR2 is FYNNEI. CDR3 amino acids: CASSEEGHPGYTF. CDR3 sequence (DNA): TGTGCCAGCAGTGAGGAGGGGCACCCTGGCTACACCTTC.

As DNA, the CDR3 is TGTGCCAGCAGTTTAAAGGGGGGGAGGACCACTTACGAGCAGTACTTC. Translation: CASSLKGGRTTYEQYF. V usage is TRBV27 and J usage is TRBJ2-7, with D tentatively TRBD2 (7 bases). The V and J ends lost 2 bases and 4 bases respectively, with 18 bases between them. CDR1 is MNHEY, CDR2 SMNVEV, per germline (reference sequence). This CDR3 comprises 16 residues.

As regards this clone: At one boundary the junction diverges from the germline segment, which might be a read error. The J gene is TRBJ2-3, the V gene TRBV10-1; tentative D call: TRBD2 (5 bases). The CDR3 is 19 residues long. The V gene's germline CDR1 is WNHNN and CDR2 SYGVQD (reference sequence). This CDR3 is CASSESSWSTHENTDTQYF. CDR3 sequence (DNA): TGCGCCAGCAGCGAGTCTAGCTGGAGCACCCACGAAAACACAGATACGCAGTATTTT.

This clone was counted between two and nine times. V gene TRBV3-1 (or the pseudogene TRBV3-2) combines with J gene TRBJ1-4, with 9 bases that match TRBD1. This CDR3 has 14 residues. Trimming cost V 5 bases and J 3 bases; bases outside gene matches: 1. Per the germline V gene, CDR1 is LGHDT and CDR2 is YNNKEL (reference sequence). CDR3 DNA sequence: TGTGCCAGCAGCTACAGGGGGCCTAATGAAAAACTGTTTTTT. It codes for CASSYRGPNEKLFF.

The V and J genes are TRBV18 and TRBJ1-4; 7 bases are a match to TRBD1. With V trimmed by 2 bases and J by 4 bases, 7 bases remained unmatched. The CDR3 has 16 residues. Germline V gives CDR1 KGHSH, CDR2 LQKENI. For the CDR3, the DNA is TGTGCCAGCTCACCAGTATCGGGACAGCTTAATGAAAAACTGTTTTTT. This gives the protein CASSPVSGQLNEKLFF.

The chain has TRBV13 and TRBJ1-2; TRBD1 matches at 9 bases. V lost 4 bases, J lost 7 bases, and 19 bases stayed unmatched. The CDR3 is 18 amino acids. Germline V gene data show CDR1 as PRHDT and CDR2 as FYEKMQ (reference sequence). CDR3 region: CASSSTPGQGVRSLGYTF. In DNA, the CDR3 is TGTGCCAGCAGCTCGACCCCGGGACAGGGTGTAAGATCCCTTGGCTACACCTTC. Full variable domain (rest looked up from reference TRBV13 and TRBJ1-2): AAGVIQSPRHLIKEKRETATLKCYPIPRHDTVYWYQQGPGQDPQFLISFYEKMQSDKGSIPDRFSAQQFSDYHSELNMSSLELGDSALYFCASSSTPGQGVRSLGYTFGSGTRLTVV.

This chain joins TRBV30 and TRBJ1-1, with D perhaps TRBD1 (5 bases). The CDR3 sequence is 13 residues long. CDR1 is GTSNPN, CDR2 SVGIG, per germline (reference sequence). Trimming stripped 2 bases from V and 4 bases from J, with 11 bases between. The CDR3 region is CAWSLGGSTEAFF. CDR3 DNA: TGTGCCTGGAGTTTGGGGGGGTCCACTGAAGCTTTCTTT. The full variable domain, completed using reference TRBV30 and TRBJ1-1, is SQTIHQWPATLVQPVGSPLSLECTVEGTSNPNLYWYRQAAGRGLQLLFYSVGIGQISSEVPQNLSASRPQDRQFILSSKKLLLSDSGFYLCAWSLGGSTEAFFGQGTRLTVV.

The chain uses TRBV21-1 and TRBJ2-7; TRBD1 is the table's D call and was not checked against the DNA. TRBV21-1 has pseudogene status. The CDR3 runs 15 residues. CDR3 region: CASSKGGGRSYEQYF. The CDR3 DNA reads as TGTGCCAGCAGCAAAGGGGGCGGACGCTCCTACGAGCAGTACTTC.

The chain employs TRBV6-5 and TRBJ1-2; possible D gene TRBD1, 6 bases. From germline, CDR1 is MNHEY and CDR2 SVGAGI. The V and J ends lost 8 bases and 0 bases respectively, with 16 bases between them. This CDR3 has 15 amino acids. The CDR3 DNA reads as TGTGCCAGCCAGGGGCCACAGTTAGCTAACTATGGCTACACCTTC. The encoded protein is CASQGPQLANYGYTF.

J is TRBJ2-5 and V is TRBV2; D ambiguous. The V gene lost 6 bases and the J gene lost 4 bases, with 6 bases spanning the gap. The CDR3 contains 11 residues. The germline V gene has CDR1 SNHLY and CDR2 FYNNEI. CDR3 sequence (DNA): TGTGCCAGCAGCCTAAGAGAGACCCAGTACTTC. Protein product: CASSLRETQYF.

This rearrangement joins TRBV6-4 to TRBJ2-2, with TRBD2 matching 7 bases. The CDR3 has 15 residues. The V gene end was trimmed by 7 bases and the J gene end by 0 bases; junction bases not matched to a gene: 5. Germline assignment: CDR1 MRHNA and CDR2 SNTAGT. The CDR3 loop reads CASKTSVANTGELFF. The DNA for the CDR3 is TGTGCCAGCAAAACTAGCGTCGCGAACACCGGGGAGCTGTTTTTT.

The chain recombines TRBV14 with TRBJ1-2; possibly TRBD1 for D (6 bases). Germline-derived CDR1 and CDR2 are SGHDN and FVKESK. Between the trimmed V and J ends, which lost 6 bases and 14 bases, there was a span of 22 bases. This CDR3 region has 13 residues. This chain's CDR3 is CASRLSGQRQNTF. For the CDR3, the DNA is TGTGCCAGCAGACTCTCAGGACAGCGTCAAAATACCTTC.

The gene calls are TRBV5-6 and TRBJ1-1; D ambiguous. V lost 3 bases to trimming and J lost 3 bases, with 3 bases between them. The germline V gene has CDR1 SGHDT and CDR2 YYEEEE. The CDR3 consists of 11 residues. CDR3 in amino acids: CASSSDTEAFF. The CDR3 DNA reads TGTGCCAGCAGCTCGGACACTGAAGCTTTCTTT. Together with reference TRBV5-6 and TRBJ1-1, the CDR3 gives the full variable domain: DAGVTQSPTHLIKTRGQQVTLRCSPKSGHDTVSWYQQALGQGPQFIFQYYEEEERQRGNFPDRFSGHQFPNYSSELNVNALLLGDSALYLCASSSDTEAFFGQGTRLTVV.

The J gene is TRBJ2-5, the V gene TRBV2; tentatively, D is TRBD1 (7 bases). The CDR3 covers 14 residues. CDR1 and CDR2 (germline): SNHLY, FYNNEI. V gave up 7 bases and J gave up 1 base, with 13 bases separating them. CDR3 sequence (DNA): TGTGCCAGCAATATCAGGGGGGCCCAAGAGACCCAGTACTTC. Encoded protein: CASNIRGAQETQYF.

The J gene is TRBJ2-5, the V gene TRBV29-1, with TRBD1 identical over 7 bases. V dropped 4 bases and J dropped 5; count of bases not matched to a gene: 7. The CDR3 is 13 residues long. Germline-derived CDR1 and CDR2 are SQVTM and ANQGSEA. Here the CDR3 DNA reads TGCAGCGTTGGACAGGGAGTTCGGGAGACCCAGTACTTC. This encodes CSVGQGVRETQYF.

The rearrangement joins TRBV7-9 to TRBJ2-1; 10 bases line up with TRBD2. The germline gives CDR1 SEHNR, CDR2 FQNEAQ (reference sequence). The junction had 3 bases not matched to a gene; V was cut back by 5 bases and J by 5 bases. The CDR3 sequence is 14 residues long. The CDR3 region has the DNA TGTGCCAGCAGCGCAGGACTAGCGGACAATGAGCAGTTCTTC. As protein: CASSAGLADNEQFF.

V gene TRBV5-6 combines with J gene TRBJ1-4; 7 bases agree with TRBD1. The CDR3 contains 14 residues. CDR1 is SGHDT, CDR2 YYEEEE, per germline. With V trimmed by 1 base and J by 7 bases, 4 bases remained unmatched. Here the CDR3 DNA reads TGTGCCAGCAGCTTGTGGACAGGACGTGAAAAACTGTTTTTT. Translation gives CASSLWTGREKLFF.

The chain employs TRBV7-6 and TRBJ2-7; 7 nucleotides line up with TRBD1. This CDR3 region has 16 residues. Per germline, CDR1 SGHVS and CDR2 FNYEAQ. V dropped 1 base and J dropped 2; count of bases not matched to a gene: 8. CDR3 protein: CASSLGLGQAPYEQYF. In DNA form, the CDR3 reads TGTGCCAGCAGCTTAGGACTTGGACAGGCCCCCTACGAGCAGTACTTC.

CDR3 sequence: CASSLELAGAGANVLTF. CDR3 nucleotide sequence: TGCGCCAGCAGCTTAGAACTAGCGGGAGCTGGGGCCAACGTCCTGACTTTC. The chain has TRBV5-1 and TRBJ2-6; 11 bases match TRBD2. With V trimmed by 2 bases and J by 2 bases, 3 bases remained unmatched. CDR3 length equals 17 residues. From germline, CDR1 is SGHRS and CDR2 YFSETQ.